This T cell receptor (beta chain) was recovered during a study of cytomegalovirus exposure and HLA in healthy donors (dated by TCRdb to 2016 to 2017). Regarding the complete study: An earlier analysis of roughly 500 of the donors reported 250 to 350 Gb of sequence data and 100 million to 130 million unique TCR beta sequences from roughly 200 million T cells. Around 320 gigabases of sequencing data and 70 million to 85 million unique TCR sequences were included in an early release covering over 600 HLA-typed donors. The genetic ancestry cluster associated with self-reported Caucasian donors included over 65% of the 350 to 500 genotyped donors. The study aimed to test whether signatures of past pathogen exposure could be identified by cataloging public T cell receptors. The T cell repertoires of several hundred subjects were profiled by immunosequencing and related to cytomegalovirus serostatus. Along with the roughly 670-subject first cohort, a separate validation cohort of some 130 different subjects was used. High-throughput TCR immunosequencing, statistical association of individual TCRs with disease status, and machine learning were combined to predict cytomegalovirus infection status. In a later analysis, previously published TCR beta repertoires from more than 500 donors were re-analyzed and high-resolution HLA genotyping was added so that TCR occurrence patterns could be studied. In the later analysis, no new phenotypic data were used to find candidate immune exposures; instead, reliance was placed on TCR beta sequences and their occurrence across donors. An earlier analysis of approximately 630 of the donors applied high-throughput TCR beta sequencing to assess whether each TCR beta V gene segment acted as functional or pseudogenic. Donor age, sex, ethnicity and CMV serostatus were compiled alongside the repertoire data. A later genetic analysis took genome-wide SNP genotypes for 398 of the 666 donors and used that subset as a discovery cohort. All discovery cohort repertoires had been generated using a single sequencing platform. Class I and class II HLA loci were covered by the typing at four-digit resolution. The number of typed donors differed by locus: about 629-630 for A, B, C, DRB1 and DQB1; approximately 520 for DQA1; approximately 600 for DPA1; and 400 to 480 for DPB1. Four or five DR-DQ haplotypes were treated as single units for association and clustering because of strong linkage in the cohort. Across 398 genotyped donors of the cohort, an average of about 200,000 unique TCR beta nucleotide sequences per donor were sequenced, and roughly a sixth of those sequences were non-productive. Paper-wide results and their limitations: Specific HLA alleles were associated with 15,000 to 20,000 TCR beta sequences at a false discovery rate of 0.05 in a later analysis. The cohort was sequenced for TCR beta chains only, and without alpha or paired-chain data the features that could be detected were limited. Most CMV-associated TCR beta chains appeared to be HLA-restricted in a later analysis, and the HLA associations seemed to be driven largely by CMV exposure. Because the 87-base-pair reads could not distinguish some IMGT-functional V segments, including TRBV6-2 and TRBV6-3, those segments were excluded. The authors suggested that the approach could potentially be generalized to other disease states and immunological phenotypes. Compared with equally common non-associated chains, HLA-associated TCR beta chains in a later analysis were more clonally expanded and had lower generation probabilities. V-gene and J-gene trimming of TCR beta chains was associated with a missense DCLRE1C variant in a later genetic analysis, and the association was replicated in an independent cohort. Most TCR sequences were seen in very few donors, while some public TCRs were found in many individuals. The study listed 150 to 200 TCR beta chains as associated with cytomegalovirus. Three of the identified cytomegalovirus-associated TCR beta chains were confirmed in vitro to be specific for cytomegalovirus antigens. Strong co-occurrence of HLA alleles, especially DR and DQ, made assigning TCR associations to individual alleles difficult. Because HLA typing was unavailable for some donors at each locus, only the typed subset was used in association tests. A further reported finding was that TCR beta sequences accurately predicted the HLA-A and HLA-B alleles for most subjects in the first cohort. Over 15 rarely observed V segments, including chromosome 9 orphons, were excluded from the earlier analysis of approximately 500 of the donors because counts were too low. A group of highly shared sequence variants was considered likely to be a technical artifact of the sequencing pipeline. In a later analysis, TCR association rates were found to vary across HLA loci, with the most associated TCRs seen for DRB1 alleles and the fewest for HLA-C alleles. For the cohort, immune exposure information was limited to CMV serostatus. In both the original and validation cohorts, the classifier was reported to diagnose cytomegalovirus status with high specificity and sensitivity. A later analysis reported that several top co-occurrence clusters appeared linked to parvovirus B19, influenza, CMV and Epstein-Barr virus. A later genetic analysis reported fewer N-insertions in productive TCRs among donors in an Asian-associated ancestry cluster than the roughly 620-donor mean. Presence/absence analyses assumed roughly uniform sequencing depth across donors, an assumption that may not hold. Correlated functional status among segregating V segments might be attributable to linkage disequilibrium, but an unknown experimental factor could not be ruled out. In an earlier analysis of around 500 of the donors, most TCR beta V segments appeared in productive rearrangements about 90% or about 30% of the time, broadly matching IMGT annotations.

In total, more than 500 healthy bone marrow donors made up the cohort. All cohort members were sampled while nominally healthy, although unrecorded immune exposures were likely present. The donor was CMV seronegative and belonged to the group of around 350 seronegative cohort members. Every donor gave a peripheral blood sample, and the peripheral blood mononuclear cells from that sample were used for TCR beta sequencing. The Qiagen DNeasy Blood Extraction Kit was used to extract genomic DNA from the blood cell samples. Taken from cysteine to phenylalanine, the CDR3 has 21 residues. Left in the record is the CDR3 DNA by itself, 63 bases read in frame from the first base. The library was made by the immunoSEQ multiplex PCR assay. For the multiplex PCR, a mixture combining 60 forward primers for TCR Vbeta segments and 13 reverse primers for TCR Jbeta segments was used. A multiplex PCR assay on genomic DNA amplified the CDR3 region of rearranged TCR beta genes. On the Illumina HiSeq System, the amplified TCR beta libraries were sequenced as 87-base-pair reads. Per the original workflow: Across the 500 to 700 repertoires, a later analysis counted about 81 million unique TCR beta chains, approximately 12 million of which were shared by at least two donors. To remove PCR and sequencing errors, raw reads were error-corrected and collapsed into unique sequences using a nearest-neighbor algorithm that merged closely related sequences. V, D and J gene segments were assigned by aligning CDR3 sequences to IMGT reference sequences. For a sequence to be retained, a match of at least six nucleotides to both a V gene segment and a J gene segment was required. A rearrangement counted as productive if the CDR3 had no stop codons and remained in frame with V and J, and every other rearrangement counted as non-productive. Following IMGT convention, CDR3 was defined as the stretch from the second conserved V-encoded cysteine to the conserved J-encoded phenylalanine. In an earlier analysis of some 550 of the donors, sequences lacking an unambiguous match to a single V gene segment were excluded. In an earlier analysis of around 590 of the donors, a V segment was called functional when productive rearrangements were above 56.7%, and segregating when the standard deviation between donors exceeded 5%. A statistical classification framework was built for diagnosing cytomegalovirus status from the catalog of TCR beta chain sequences. In a later analysis, V and J genes were assigned by comparing TCR nucleotide sequences against IMGT/GENE-DB human TR gene sequences. The TCRdist pipeline was used in a later analysis to assign CDR3 sequences and most-parsimonious VDJ recombination scenarios. In a later analysis, each TCR beta chain was defined by its CDR3 amino acid sequence together with its V-gene family, and reads lacking a unique V-gene family were excluded. As a way to deal with suspected cross-contamination and a sequencing artifact, a later analysis dropped 450 to 600 nucleotide sequences that were highly shared and had low generation probability. A later analysis calculated a clonal expansion index for each public chain from normalized within-repertoire ranks of inferred template counts. A later analysis computed generation probabilities with a VDJ recombination model fitted to out-of-frame rearrangements, and checked the results against IGoR. In a later analysis, hypergeometric tests were used to score TCR-TCR, TCR-HLA and TCR-CMV co-occurrence, with a repertoire-size bias correction applied to TCR pairs. In a later analysis, false discovery rates were estimated by permuting HLA or CMV assignments 20 times. In a later analysis, co-occurring TCRs were grouped using DBSCAN, with TCRdist sequence similarity added in when clustering inside HLA-allele-positive subsets. Co-occurrence clustering excluded repertoires with fewer than 30,000 or more than 120,000 public chains, plus five with anomalous nucleotide sharing. The clones in this table, taken by TCRdb from immuneACCESS, are in-frame only. Not every clone is retained; where verified, under half of the shortfall comes from an unresolved V gene, and the cause of the rest is unknown. The V and J calls and clone size are taken from that table; D and trimming were inferred from the DNA. The table for this sample records under 200,000 clones. 6.5% of the sample is taken by the ten largest.

As regards this clone: Its antigen remains undetermined.

The sequence was collected from a man aged 25-45 years in good health and CMV-seronegative. Sequenced sample: PBMCs. The V and J genes are TRBV21-1 and TRBJ1-5; the DNA was not used to check the table's D call, TRBD1. TRBV21-1 is a pseudogene. The DNA is as follows: TGTGCCAGCAGCATTTTGTGGCCGAGACAGGGGGGTTGGAATAGCAATCAGCCCCAGCATTTT. This sequence encodes CASSILWPRQGGWNSNQPQHF.